These T cell receptor beta chains were read from a single sample in a study of cytomegalovirus exposure and HLA in healthy donors. Some clones are missing from TCRdb's copy, which holds only in-frame ones; the method was immunoSEQ multiplex PCR. In the table there are roughly 120,000 clones, 80% to 90% of which are singletons. Input material: PBMCs. The receptors originated from a male donor in good health and CMV-seropositive. CDR3s include the opening cysteine and the closing phenylalanine or tryptophan. Each record gives: V gene, J gene, CDR3 protein.

TRBV6-1,TRBJ2-7,CASLGLAGVVYEQYF
TRBV4-3,TRBJ1-2,CASSHVGQDYYGYTF
TRBV18,TRBJ1-1,CASSPGTSNTEAFF
TRBV7-6,TRBJ1-2,CASSLAHPNYGYTF
TRBV6-1,TRBJ2-5,CASRRTSGNQETQYF
TRBV15,TRBJ2-1,CATSRELAAYSYNEQFF
TRBV11-2,TRBJ2-3,CASSLVGGRLTDTQYF
TRBV7-8,TRBJ2-3,CASSFVQADTQYF
TRBV19,TRBJ2-2,CASIGAGAYTGELFF
TRBV27,TRBJ1-4,CASSGGTALPEKLFF